These T cell receptor beta chains were read from a single sample in a study of CD8 T cells in ankylosing spondylitis. TCRdb redid the calling of the 5' RACE reads with MiXCR, one entry per CDR3 protein. This table has 450,000 to 550,000 distinct CDR3 sequences, about 5.7% appearing once. The sequenced material came from blood, either unsorted or a sorted T cell fraction (not recorded which). The receptor source for this set is a male donor with ankylosing spondylitis. The conserved cysteine and the conserved F or W are not part of the CDR3 here.

>TRBJ2-3|TRBV20-1
SATLGTSGSSTDTQY
>TRBJ2-7|TRBV27
AVQGVGAYEQY
>TRBJ2-3|TRBV6-2/TRBV6-3
ASTHWGQHDVNTQY
>TRBJ2-7|TRBV18
ASSPQGKRYEQY
>TRBJ2-1|TRBV5-1
ASSSTGTHYNEQF
>TRBJ1-6|TRBV5-1
ASSPDFGQEGSPLH
>TRBJ1-2|TRBV20-1
SARDGWRDNYGYT
>TRBJ2-1|TRBV24-1
ATAPGGTSGSNEQF
>TRBJ1-4|TRBV12-3/TRBV12-4
ASSLGSVKATNEKLF
>TRBJ1-4|TRBV20-1
SALKTTNEKLF
>TRBJ2-7|TRBV20-1
SAGNRDRVNEQY
>TRBJ1-2|TRBV20-1
SARNGRHYGYT
>TRBJ2-7|TRBV27
ASSPGQGWYEQY
>TRBJ2-3|TRBV5-1
ASSPGLAEFTDTQY
>TRBJ1-5|TRBV28
ASSAWTGAGSNQPQH
>TRBJ2-7|TRBV11-2
ASSLGVPSGAAYEQY
>TRBJ2-3|TRBV7-8
ASSLAGRGSHTDTQY
>TRBJ2-5|TRBV25-1
ASSDAGQLEETQY
>TRBJ2-1|TRBV10-3
AISGSGSQF
>TRBJ2-3|TRBV7-2
ASSLFSSTDTQY
>TRBJ2-7|TRBV20-1
SVSSGDYEQY
>TRBJ2-1|TRBV5-6
ASSLRRVMANEQF
>TRBJ1-2|TRBV5-4
ASSLGPGLNYGYT
>TRBJ2-3|TRBV5-1
ASSLWQVSDTQY
>TRBJ1-1|TRBV7-2
ASSLWGRAQNTEAF
>TRBJ1-1|TRBV6-2/TRBV6-3
ASSYSPGAKAF
>TRBJ2-7|TRBV27
ASSLSGVRNEQY
>TRBJ2-7|TRBV20-1
SARWHEQY
>TRBJ2-3|TRBV27
ASSLTRASRDTQY
>TRBJ2-7|TRBV10-3
AISVRQDAYEQY
>TRBJ1-5|TRBV19
ASSYTQQRNQPQH
>TRBJ2-2|TRBV12-3/TRBV12-4
ASGGTASGELF
>TRBJ2-5|TRBV24-1
ATSLEGALGETQY
>TRBJ1-1|TRBV7-2
ASSPEYQGKAF
>TRBJ2-7|TRBV5-1
ASSRDREKGYEQY
>TRBJ1-5|TRBV7-9
ASSSTPNQPQH
>TRBJ1-2|TRBV6-1
ASIGSGTGPTSHYGYT
>TRBJ2-2|TRBV7-2
ASSFRALVGGELF
>TRBJ2-5|TRBV4-3
ASSQENYRETQY
>TRBJ2-1|TRBV18
ASSVGTGLYNEQF